Following are 26 T cell receptor beta chains from one sample sequenced in a study of cytomegalovirus exposure and HLA in healthy donors. The PCR employed 60 Vbeta primers together with 13 Jbeta primers. The method was immunoSEQ multiplex PCR; TCRdb's version includes in-frame clones alone and lacks a portion of them. The sample includes about 46,000 clones. Material: PBMCs. These receptors were obtained from a woman between 40 and 55 years old in good health and CMV-seronegative.

The chain carries TRBV27 and TRBJ2-7; no firm D call. The CDR3 sequence is 13 residues long. V shed 5 bases and J shed 0 bases, with 8 bases lying between them. Germline lookup yields CDR1 MNHEY and CDR2 SMNVEV (reference sequence). The CDR3 sequence: CASSQTSSYEQYF. In DNA, the CDR3 is TGTGCCAGCAGTCAAACCAGCTCCTACGAGCAGTACTTC.

The chain carries TRBV4-3 and TRBJ2-7; TRBD1 agrees at 7 bases. The CDR3 sequence is 17 residues long. Germline trimming cut 0 bases from V and 2 bases from J; bases unmatched to any gene: 10. CDR1 and CDR2 (germline): LGHNA, YSLEER. CDR3 sequence (DNA): TGCGCCAGCAGCCAAGACGACAGGGCCACCTTTACCTACGAGCAGTACTTC. It codes for CASSQDDRATFTYEQYF.

V usage is TRBV5-4 and J usage is TRBJ1-1; D ambiguous. This CDR3 contains 14 residues. V gave up 0 bases and J gave up 1 base, with 7 bases separating them. Germline lookup yields CDR1 SGHNT and CDR2 YYREEE (reference sequence). CDR3 nucleotides: TGTGCCAGCAGCTTGGATCAAGCGAACACTGAAGCTTTCTTT. Residues: CASSLDQANTEAFF.

The chain links TRBV18 to TRBJ2-5; 7 bases fit TRBD1. The CDR3 runs to 15 residues. The V and J ends lost 4 bases and 0 bases, in that order; junction bases with no gene match: 5. Germline V gene lookup returns CDR1 KGHSH and CDR2 LQKENI. CDR3: CASSQQGQNQETQYF. The CDR3 DNA reads as TGTGCCAGCTCACAACAGGGACAGAACCAAGAGACCCAGTACTTC.

The gene calls are TRBV5-1 and TRBJ2-1; 11 positions match TRBD2. Germline CDR1 SGHRS, CDR2 YFSETQ. CDR3 length: 16 residues. Trimming removed 2 bases from V and 7 bases from J; junction bases left unmatched: 8. This CDR3 reads CASSFLAGGPGNEQFF. The CDR3 nucleotides are TGCGCCAGCAGCTTTTTAGCGGGAGGGCCGGGAAATGAGCAGTTCTTC. Supplemented by reference TRBV5-1 and TRBJ2-1, the full variable domain reads KAGVTQTPRYLIKTRGQQVTLSCSPISGHRSVSWYQQTPGQGLQFLFEYFSETQRNKGNFPGRFSGRQFSNSRSEMNVSTLELGDSALYLCASSFLAGGPGNEQFFGPGTRLTVL.

The genes are TRBV5-6 and TRBJ1-2; D unresolved. The CDR3 length is 12 residues. The germline gives CDR1 SGHDT, CDR2 YYEEEE. The V end lost 0 bases, the J end lost 4 bases, and 4 bases lay between the germline ends. DNA for the CDR3: TGTGCCAGCAGCTTGGCAGGCTATGGCTACACCTTC. As protein: CASSLAGYGYTF. The full variable domain, rest sourced from reference TRBV5-6 and TRBJ1-2, is DAGVTQSPTHLIKTRGQQVTLRCSPKSGHDTVSWYQQALGQGPQFIFQYYEEEERQRGNFPDRFSGHQFPNYSSELNVNALLLGDSALYLCASSLAGYGYTFGSGTRLTVV.

The V and J genes are TRBV5-1 and TRBJ1-2; TRBD1 matches 7 bases. The CDR3 runs 11 residues. Germline V CDR1 and CDR2: SGHRS, YFSETQ. V trimming: 6 bases; J trimming: 6 bases; junction bases outside the gene matches: 2. The CDR3 loop is CASTGGNGYTF. As DNA, the CDR3 is TGCGCCAGCACAGGGGGTAATGGCTACACCTTC.

The chain uses TRBV7-2 and TRBJ2-2; D not certain. CDR1 and CDR2 from the germline V gene are SGHTA and FQGNSA. Trimming removed 5 bases at V and 0 bases at J, with 4 bases between. CDR3 length: 13 residues. The CDR3 DNA reads TGTGCCAGCAGCCCAGCGAACACCGGGGAGCTGTTTTTT. Translated: CASSPANTGELFF.

The chain combines TRBV6-5 with TRBJ2-7; TRBD2 is a possible D gene (7 bases). The CDR3 loop spans 14 amino acids. V was shortened by 4 bases and J by 3 bases, with 13 bases between the two germline ends. Germline CDR1 is MNHEY and CDR2 is SVGAGI. The CDR3 region has the DNA TGTGCCAGCAGTTCCACAGGGAGGGTCTACGAGCAGTACTTC. Its protein product is CASSSTGRVYEQYF.

This chain links TRBV27 with TRBJ1-2, with D hard to call. Germline CDR1 is MNHEY and CDR2 is SMNVEV (reference sequence). Trimming stripped 0 bases from V and 5 bases from J, with 4 bases between. This CDR3 has 12 residues. The CDR3 protein is CASSLSGYGYTF. In DNA, the CDR3 is TGTGCCAGCAGTTTATCCGGTTATGGCTACACCTTC.

The V gene is TRBV4-3, the J gene TRBJ1-3, with D unresolved. The V end was cut by 0 bases, the J end by 0 bases, with 21 bases between. Germline-derived CDR1 and CDR2 are LGHNA and YSLEER. This CDR3 is 20 amino acids long. The CDR3: CASSQDHDVQVDNSGNTIYF. CDR3 bases: TGCGCCAGCAGCCAAGATCATGATGTGCAGGTTGATAACTCTGGAAACACCATATATTTT.

CDR3 bases: TGTGCCAGCAGTGGAGGGGGCTTCCGGGACACCTCCTACGAGCAGTACTTC. It codes for CASSGGGFRDTSYEQYF. The V gene is TRBV9, the J gene TRBJ2-7; TRBD1 is a possible D gene (7 bases). This CDR3 contains 17 residues. Trimming removed 5 bases from V and 0 bases from J, with 21 bases in between. CDR1 SGDLS and CDR2 YYNGEE come from the germline V gene.

The chain employs TRBV19 and TRBJ1-5, with D possibly TRBD1 on 6 matching bases. V was cut by 10 bases and J by 1 base, with 17 bases left in between. CDR1 LNHDA and CDR2 SQIVND come from the germline V gene (reference sequence). The CDR3 has 15 residues. CDR3 loop: CATSHEGQSNQPQHF. The CDR3 DNA reads as TGTGCCACCAGCCACGAGGGACAAAGCAATCAGCCCCAGCATTTT.

J is TRBJ1-5 and V is TRBV5-1, with D possibly TRBD1 on 6 matching bases. The CDR3 extends over 15 amino acids. V was trimmed by 0 bases and J by 6 bases, leaving 13 bases between them. The germline V gene has CDR1 SGHRS and CDR2 YFSETQ. The CDR3 nucleotides are TGCGCCAGCAGCTTGGAGGGCGAGACAGGTCAGCCCCAGCATTTT. This sequence encodes CASSLEGETGQPQHF.

V usage is TRBV5-3 and J usage is TRBJ1-2, with a weak D call TRBD1 (5 bases). TRBV5-3 is noted as an ORF with a role that remains uncertain. V was trimmed by 4 bases and J by 2 bases, leaving 6 bases between them. The CDR3 is 12 amino acids. The CDR3 is CARSGGNYGYTF. CDR3 sequence (DNA): TGTGCCAGAAGCGGGGGGAACTATGGCTACACCTTC.

The chain is built from TRBV5-1 and TRBJ2-1; 8 bases map to TRBD1. The CDR3 extends over 15 amino acids. After removal of 4 bases from V and 2 bases from J, the junction contained 5 bases not matched to a gene. The germline CDR1 and CDR2 sequences are SGHRS and YFSETQ. Written as DNA, the CDR3 is TGCGCCAGCAGCCTCACAGGGGGTGCCTACAATGAGCAGTTCTTC. It specifies CASSLTGGAYNEQFF.

The gene calls are TRBV18 and TRBJ2-2; 14 nucleotides agree with TRBD2. The germline CDR1 and CDR2 sequences are KGHSH and LQKENI. V trimming: 0 bases; J trimming: 5 bases; junction bases outside the gene matches: 2. CDR3 size: 17 residues. The CDR3, as DNA: TGTGCCAGCTCACCACCGGGACTAGCGGGAGAGACCGGGGAGCTGTTTTTT. Its protein product is CASSPPGLAGETGELFF.

V and J are TRBV20-1 and TRBJ2-7; tentative D call: TRBD2 (6 bases). V lost 6 bases, J lost 3 bases, and 9 bases lay in between. Germline V gene sequence: CDR1 DFQATT, CDR2 SNEGSKA (reference sequence). This CDR3 spans 11 amino acids. The CDR3 nucleotides read TGCAGTGCACGGGAGAACTACGAGCAGTACTTC. Protein product: CSARENYEQYF.

The J gene is TRBJ1-5, the V gene TRBV7-6; possibly TRBD1 for D (6 bases). Trimming stripped 5 bases from V and 0 bases from J, with 23 bases between. The CDR3 runs to 19 residues. Germline loops: CDR1 SGHVS, CDR2 FNYEAQ. CDR3 sequence reads: CASSPKPGQGYHSNQPQHF. In DNA, the CDR3 is TGTGCCAGCAGCCCCAAACCGGGACAAGGGTATCATAGCAATCAGCCCCAGCATTTT.

V gene TRBV29-1 combines with J gene TRBJ1-2; D not certain. Germline CDR1 is SQVTM and CDR2 is ANQGSEA. This CDR3 is 13 amino acids long. Trimming shortened V by 4 bases and J by 4 bases, and 13 bases separated the two germline ends. CDR3 amino acids: CSVVQDSFYGYTF. The CDR3 DNA is TGCAGCGTTGTCCAGGATTCTTTCTATGGCTACACCTTC.

V gene TRBV7-9 combines with J gene TRBJ1-2; D is unclear. V lost 1 base and J 6 bases, leaving 12 bases between the germline ends. The germline V gene has CDR1 SEHNR and CDR2 FQNEAQ (reference sequence). The CDR3 is made up of 14 amino acids. CDR3 sequence (DNA): TGTGCCAGCAGCTTAGTTCGGAAACGGGATGGCTACACCTTC. Protein: CASSLVRKRDGYTF.

J is TRBJ2-5 and V is TRBV28, with TRBD1 as a possible D gene (5 bases). Per the germline V gene, CDR1 is MDHEN and CDR2 is SYDVKM. Trimming left V 5 bases short and J 4 bases short, with 11 bases between. The CDR3 has 13 amino acids. CDR3 in amino acids: CASSLPQGETQYF. As DNA, the CDR3 is TGTGCCAGCAGTCTCCCCCAGGGAGAGACCCAGTACTTC.

The CDR3 spells CSGSGMGQETQYF. The CDR3 nucleotides are TGCAGCGGGTCCGGGATGGGGCAAGAGACCCAGTACTTC. This sequence joins TRBV29-1 and TRBJ2-5; tentatively, D is TRBD2 (5 bases). The V gene's germline CDR1 is SQVTM and CDR2 ANQGSEA. Trimming left V 7 bases short and J 2 bases short, with 14 bases between. The CDR3 is 13 residues long. Filled out from reference TRBV29-1 and TRBJ2-5, the complete variable domain reads SAVISQKPSRDICQRGTSLTIQCQVDSQVTMMFWYRQQPGQSLTLIATANQGSEATYESGFVIDKFPISRPNLTFSTLTVSNMSPEDSSIYLCSGSGMGQETQYFGPGTRLLVL.

The chain joins TRBV7-2 to TRBJ1-2; unclear D gene. Germline-derived CDR1 and CDR2 are SGHTA and FQGNSA. The CDR3 sequence is 13 residues long. Trimming shortened V by 3 bases and J by 6 bases, and 11 bases separated the two germline ends. CDR3 nucleotide sequence: TGTGCCAGCAGCTTTTATTCCGGGGATGGCTACACCTTC. Translation gives CASSFYSGDGYTF.

The V call is TRBV5-1, the J call TRBJ2-1; 14 bases are shared with TRBD2. The germline CDR1 and CDR2 sequences are SGHRS and YFSETQ. The CDR3 contains 16 residues. The ends lost 0 bases at V and 5 bases at J; junction bases unmatched: 1. The CDR3 reads CASSLGLAGGHNEQFF. The CDR3 nucleotides are TGCGCCAGCAGCTTGGGACTAGCGGGAGGGCACAATGAGCAGTTCTTC.

The chain joins TRBV5-1 to TRBJ2-3; tentatively, D is TRBD2 (7 bases). The CDR3 runs 16 residues. Germline V gene sequence: CDR1 SGHRS, CDR2 YFSETQ. Trimming took 0 bases from V and 2 from J, leaving 13 bases between them. CDR3: CASSLGGLAATDTQYF. The CDR3 nucleotides read TGCGCCAGCAGCTTGGGGGGGCTAGCGGCCACAGATACGCAGTATTTT.